The rows below give T cell receptor beta chains drawn from one sample of a study of glioma-infiltrating T cells after dendritic cell vaccination. Repertoires were generated with immunoSEQ multiplex PCR, while TCRdb's copy carries only in-frame clones and drops some. The sample holds roughly 98,000 clones, 65% to 90% seen once. Source: blood, taken before dendritic cell vaccination. Receptors originate from a human donor with glioblastoma. The CDR3 runs from the conserved cysteine through the conserved F or W. Each record gives: V gene, clone size, J gene, D gene, CDR3 length, CDR3 protein, CDR3 DNA. The D gene is left open where the match is weak. Part of the rows lack a size; the others show once, few, many or a class for expanded clones.

TRBV29-1	NA	TRBJ1-2	TRBD1	13	CSVEVDRVYGYTF	TGCAGCGTTGAGGTTGACAGGGTCTATGGCTACACCTTC
TRBV7-9	NA	TRBJ2-3	TRBD2	14	CASSWGEGTDTQYF	TGTGCCAGCAGCTGGGGGGAGGGAACAGATACGCAGTATTTT
TRBV29-1	once	TRBJ2-7	NA	15	CSVEPQGAESYEQYF	TGCAGCGTTGAACCCCAAGGGGCTGAATCCTACGAGCAGTACTTC
TRBV18	NA	TRBJ2-7	NA	12	CASSQGLGEQYF	TGTGCCAGCTCACAGGGGCTGGGCGAGCAGTACTTC
TRBV2	NA	TRBJ2-3	NA	12	CASGSGPDTQYF	TGTGCCAGCGGGTCAGGTCCAGATACGCAGTATTTT
TRBV21-1	NA	TRBJ2-5	NA	16	CASSKAPQGVGETQYF	TGTGCCAGCAGCAAAGCGCCTCAGGGGGTTGGCGAGACCCAGTACTTC
TRBV28	NA	TRBJ2-7	NA	13	CASSLNNPPEQYF	TGTGCCAGCAGTTTAAATAATCCCCCGGAGCAGTACTTC
TRBV11-2	NA	TRBJ1-1	TRBD1	13	CASSLTGRTEAFF	TGTGCCAGCAGCTTGACAGGGAGAACTGAAGCTTTCTTT
TRBV6-5	NA	TRBJ1-4	NA	14	CASSYGQRNEKLFF	TGTGCCAGCAGTTACGGTCAGAGGAATGAAAAACTGTTTTTT
TRBV4-2	NA	TRBJ1-2	TRBD1	16	CASSQMTGQKVYGYTF	TGTGCCAGCAGCCAAATGACGGGACAGAAAGTTTATGGCTACACCTTC
TRBV14	once	TRBJ2-7	TRBD2	16	CASSQDAGLAGHEQYF	TGTGCCAGCAGCCAAGATGCGGGACTAGCGGGACACGAGCAGTACTTC
TRBV4-1	NA	TRBJ2-1	TRBD2	15	CASSQDRVAGDEQFF	TGCGCCAGCAGCCAAGATAGGGTAGCGGGGGATGAGCAGTTCTTC
TRBV2	NA	TRBJ2-5	NA	13	CASRAGISATQYF	TGTGCCAGCAGGGCAGGGATTTCAGCGACCCAGTACTTC
TRBV2	NA	TRBJ1-1	TRBD1	14	CASGRTGANTEAFF	TGTGCCAGCGGGCGGACAGGGGCGAACACTGAAGCTTTCTTT
TRBV7-8	NA	TRBJ2-1	NA	14	CASSLSVSYNEQFF	TGTGCCAGCAGCCTTAGCGTCTCCTACAATGAGCAGTTCTTC
TRBV27	once	TRBJ2-7	NA	18	CASSLGITPAGGLGEQYF	TGTGCCAGCAGTTTGGGAATTACCCCGGCAGGGGGGCTGGGGGAGCAGTACTTC
TRBV2	NA	TRBJ2-7	TRBD2	17	CASTNPGLAGGPYEQYF	TGTGCCAGCACTAACCCGGGACTAGCGGGAGGCCCCTACGAGCAGTACTTC
TRBV6-5	NA	TRBJ2-5	TRBD1	15	CASSSGTGVLETQYF	TGTGCCAGCAGTTCCGGGACAGGGGTACTGGAGACCCAGTACTTC
TRBV29-1	once	TRBJ2-5	NA	12	CSVARPQETQYF	TGCAGCGTTGCCAGGCCCCAAGAGACCCAGTACTTC
TRBV30	NA	TRBJ1-5	NA	13	CAWSDNSNQPQHF	TGTGCCTGGAGTGACAATAGCAATCAGCCCCAGCATTTT
TRBV28	NA	TRBJ2-7	NA	15	CASSFRAGEGYEQYF	TGTGCCAGCAGTTTTCGGGCAGGGGAGGGCTACGAGCAGTACTTC
TRBV7-9	NA	TRBJ2-1	NA	11	CAILVYNEQFF	TGTGCCATCCTAGTTTACAATGAGCAGTTCTTC
TRBV13	NA	TRBJ1-2	TRBD1	15	CASSKTGENNYGYTF	TGTGCCAGCAGCAAGACAGGGGAGAATAACTATGGCTACACCTTC
TRBV6-1	NA	TRBJ1-1	NA	14	CASILGQLESEAFF	TGTGCCAGCATACTGGGGCAGCTCGAAAGTGAAGCTTTCTTT
TRBV2	NA	TRBJ2-7	TRBD2	17	CASRSSGLAGPSYEQYF	TGTGCCAGCAGATCGTCAGGACTAGCGGGGCCTTCCTACGAGCAGTACTTC
TRBV11-3	NA	TRBJ2-5	NA	15	CASSPRPSSQETQYF	TGTGCCAGCAGCCCCAGACCTAGCAGCCAAGAGACCCAGTACTTC